This TCR beta chain was found in a study of response to subunit inactivated influenza vaccine (dated by TCRdb to between 2018 and 2020). Notes on the research overall: The study used deep quantitative T cell receptor repertoire profiling to track responses to a trivalent subunit inactivated influenza vaccine.

General findings and caveats noted by the study authors: The authors suggested that each seasonal influenza vaccination may recruit only a limited number of new T cells.

Preparation of the library involved RT-PCR. The sequencer listed for this sample is Illumina HiSeq 2500. The public sequencing data were trimmed at Q25 with fastp and processed into clonotypes with MiXCR by TCRdb, which kept only in-frame beta chains. When rows share a CDR3 protein, they turn into one entry using the most common DNA and genes. The table for this sample lists hundreds of thousands of distinct CDR3 sequences; more than 9% of them were counted only once. 7.8% of the sample is held by the ten biggest clonotypes. This clonotype has just a few counts. Its antigen has not been determined. No quality values exist for individual bases; no much larger clone is one base distant. Spanning cysteine to phenylalanine, the CDR3 consists of 12 amino acids. The only DNA kept is the CDR3, 36 bases in frame from the first base. Based on the germline V gene, the CDR1 and CDR2 sequences are MNHNS and SASEGT. V drops 2 bases and J drops 6 bases, leaving 8 bases in between.

The source was non-naive T cells sorted from PBMCs, collected around 14 days before vaccination. The sample's cell subset or site label is to be understood as: memory T cell fraction. This receptor chain uses TRBV6-1 and TRBJ2-7; there is no confident call for the D gene. The receptor's source is a man aged 45 to 65 who received an inactivated influenza vaccine. Donor details come from another sample of the same person, matched by shared clones. The nucleotides are TGTGCCAGCAGTGAAAGTAAGTCCGAGCAGTACTTC. Its protein product is CASSESKSEQYF.